The clone carrying this T cell receptor beta chain was seen a handful of times. Repertoires were generated with immunoSEQ multiplex PCR, while TCRdb's copy carries only in-frame clones and drops some. Of roughly 60,000 clones listed, over 60% are singletons. The CDR3 extends over 14 amino acids. Germline V gene lookup returns CDR1 SGHTA and CDR2 FQGNSA. Trimming cost V 0 bases and J 1 base, with 3 bases left between them. This sample stems from a study of CD4+ T cells in melanoma. The genes are TRBV7-2 and TRBJ2-2; unclear D gene. The sequenced material came from tumor tissue. The clonotype originates from a human donor with melanoma. DNA for the CDR3: TGTGCCAGCAGCTTAGCGGGGAACACCGGGGAGCTGTTTTTT. This gives the protein CASSLAGNTGELFF.